The T cell receptor beta chain described here comes from a study of cytomegalovirus exposure and HLA in healthy donors. The CDR3 spans 17 residues. After removal of 1 base from V and 7 bases from J, the junction contained 10 bases not matched to a gene. Germline CDR1 reads SGDLS; CDR2 reads YYNGEE. This PCR relied on a set of 60 Vbeta primers and 13 Jbeta primers. Profiling relied on immunoSEQ multiplex PCR, and the TCRdb table lists in-frame clones only, not all of them. This table has some 160,000 clones, roughly 82% appearing once. About this clone: Its antigen remains unknown.

Study-wide results and limits: High specificity and sensitivity for cytomegalovirus status were reported for the classifier. The productive fraction for most TCR beta V segments was about 87% or about 30% in an earlier analysis. A later analysis linked a missense DCLRE1C variant to TCR beta V- and J-gene trimming.

The V gene is TRBV9, the J gene TRBJ2-1, with 11 bases fitting TRBD2. This clonotype was sampled from a man aged 50 to 59 in good health and CMV-seropositive. The sample was PBMCs. CDR3 region: CASSVTLLAGVENEQFF. The CDR3, as DNA: TGTGCCAGCAGCGTAACCCTACTAGCGGGAGTGGAAAATGAGCAGTTCTTC.